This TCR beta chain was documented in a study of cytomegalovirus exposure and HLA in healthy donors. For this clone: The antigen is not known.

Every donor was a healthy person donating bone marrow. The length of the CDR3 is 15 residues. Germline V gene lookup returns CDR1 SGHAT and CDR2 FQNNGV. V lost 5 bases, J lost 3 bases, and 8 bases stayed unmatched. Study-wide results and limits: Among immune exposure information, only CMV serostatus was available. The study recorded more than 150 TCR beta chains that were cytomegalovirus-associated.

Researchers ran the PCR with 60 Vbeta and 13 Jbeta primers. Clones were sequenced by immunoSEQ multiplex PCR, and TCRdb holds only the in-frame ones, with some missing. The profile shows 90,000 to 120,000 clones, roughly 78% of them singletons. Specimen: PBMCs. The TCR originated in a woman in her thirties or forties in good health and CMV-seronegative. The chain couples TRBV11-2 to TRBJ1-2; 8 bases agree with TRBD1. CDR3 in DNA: TGTGCCAGCAGCAAGATCAGGGGGCTCGACTATGGCTACACCTTC. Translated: CASSKIRGLDYGYTF. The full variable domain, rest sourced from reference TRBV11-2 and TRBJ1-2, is EAGVAQSPRYKIIEKRQSVAFWCNPISGHATLYWYQQILGQGPKLLIQFQNNGVVDDSQLPKDRFSAERLKGVDSTLKIQPAKLEDSAVYLCASSKIRGLDYGYTFGSGTRLTVV.